The present T cell receptor beta chain was sequenced within a study of CD8 T cells in ankylosing spondylitis (dated by TCRdb to the late 2010s). For context, the study as a whole: To find TCR variants linked to disease, the study profiled T cell receptor beta repertoires in ankylosing spondylitis patients and healthy donors. The whole study cohort included 85 to 120 healthy donors and 25 or so ankylosing spondylitis patients. Peripheral blood was sampled, and synovial fluid was additionally collected from ankylosing spondylitis patients.

The paper's findings and limits, for the study overall: The disease-linked clones showed a CD8+ phenotype and occurred at relatively low frequencies in peripheral blood. Blood from ankylosing spondylitis patients appeared to be characterized by a TCR beta motif made up of eight highly homologous amino acid variants. According to the report, matched synovial fluid samples from ankylosing spondylitis patients were significantly enriched for the disease-linked clones. Some of the motif variants had been reported before in the synovial fluid and blood of reactive arthritis patients, a finding that suggests common disease-initiation mechanisms.

This clonotype was observed at least ten times. This clone's antigen is unknown. Base-call qualities are not available, and no considerably larger clone is one nucleotide away. TCRdb shows the sequencer as Illumina HiSeq 2500. Quantitative 5'-RACE with molecular barcodes was used to prepare TCR beta libraries. The source study handled its data this way. To identify disease-linked TCR variants, a new computational method was used, one built on a probabilistic model of VDJ rearrangement. TCRdb's own reprocessing of the public reads used fastp at Q25 and MiXCR and kept productive beta chains. A single entry per CDR3 protein holds the most common genes and DNA from its merged rows. The V and J calls come from TCRdb's annotation, not from the publication. The sample yields about 200,000 distinct CDR3 sequences; approximately 7.4% were counted once. The ten most abundant clones make up 14% of the sample.

This TCR came from a male donor with ankylosing spondylitis. Sequencing input: blood, either unsorted or a sorted T cell fraction (not recorded which).

The sequenced DNA: TGTGCCAGCAGGGGGGACAGGGGGCAAACAGATACGCAGTATTTT. Translated, it gives CASRGDRGQTDTQYF. The sequence links TRBV12-3 or TRBV12-4 to TRBJ2-3; 12 central bases correspond to TRBD1. The V end gives up 6 bases and the J end 3 bases, leaving 4 bases in the junction not matched to a gene. The CDR3 numbers 15 residues from cysteine through phenylalanine. CDR3 DNA is the only sequence kept; it has 45 bases, read in frame from the first base.